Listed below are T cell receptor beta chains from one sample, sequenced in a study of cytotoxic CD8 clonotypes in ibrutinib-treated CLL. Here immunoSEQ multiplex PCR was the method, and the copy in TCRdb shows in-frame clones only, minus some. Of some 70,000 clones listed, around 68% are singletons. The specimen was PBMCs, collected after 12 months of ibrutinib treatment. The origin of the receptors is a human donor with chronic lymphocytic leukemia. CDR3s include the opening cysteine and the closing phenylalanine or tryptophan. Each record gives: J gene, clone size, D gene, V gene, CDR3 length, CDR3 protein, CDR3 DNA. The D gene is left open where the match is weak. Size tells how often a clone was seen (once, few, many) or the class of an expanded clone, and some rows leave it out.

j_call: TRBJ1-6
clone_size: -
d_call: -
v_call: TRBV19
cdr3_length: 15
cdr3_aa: CASRTFSSYNSPLHF
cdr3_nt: TGTGCCAGTAGAACTTTCAGCTCCTATAATTCACCCCTCCACTTT

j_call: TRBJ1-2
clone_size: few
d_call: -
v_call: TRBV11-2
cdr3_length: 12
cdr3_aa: CASSSTGDGYTF
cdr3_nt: TGTGCCAGCAGCTCCACGGGCGATGGCTACACCTTC

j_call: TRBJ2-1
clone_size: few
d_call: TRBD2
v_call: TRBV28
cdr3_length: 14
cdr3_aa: CASSPPGLANEQFF
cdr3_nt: TGTGCCAGCAGTCCGCCCGGACTAGCCAATGAGCAGTTCTTC

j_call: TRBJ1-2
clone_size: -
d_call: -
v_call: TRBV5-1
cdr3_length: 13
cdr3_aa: CASSSTGGYGYTF
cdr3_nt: TGCGCCAGCAGCAGTACGGGGGGCTATGGCTACACCTTC

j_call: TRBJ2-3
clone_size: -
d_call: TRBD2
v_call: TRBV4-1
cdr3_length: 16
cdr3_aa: CASSQVSSGGTDTQYF
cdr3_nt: TGCGCCAGCAGCCAAGTCTCTAGCGGGGGGACAGATACGCAGTATTTT

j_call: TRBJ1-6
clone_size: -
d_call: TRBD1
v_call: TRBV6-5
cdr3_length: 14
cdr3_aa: CASSNRGGNSPLHF
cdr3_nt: TGTGCCAGCAGTAACAGGGGAGGAAATTCACCCCTCCACTTT

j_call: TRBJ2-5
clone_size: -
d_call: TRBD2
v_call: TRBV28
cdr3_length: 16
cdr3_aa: CASSPGTTLYQETQYF
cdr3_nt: TGTGCCAGCAGTCCCGGGACTACTCTCTACCAAGAGACCCAGTACTTC

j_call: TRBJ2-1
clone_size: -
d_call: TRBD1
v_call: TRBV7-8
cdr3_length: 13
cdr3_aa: CASSLAHGQGLFF
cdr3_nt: TGTGCCAGCAGCTTAGCGCATGGACAGGGGTTATTCTTC

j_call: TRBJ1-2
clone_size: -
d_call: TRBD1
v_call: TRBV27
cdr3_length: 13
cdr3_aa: CASSRDRGSGYTF
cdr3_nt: TGTGCCAGCAGCCGGGACAGGGGGAGCGGCTACACCTTC

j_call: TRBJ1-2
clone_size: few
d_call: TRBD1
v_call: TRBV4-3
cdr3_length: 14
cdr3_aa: CASSRGDRNYGYTF
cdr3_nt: TGCGCCAGCAGCCGCGGGGACAGAAACTATGGCTACACCTTC

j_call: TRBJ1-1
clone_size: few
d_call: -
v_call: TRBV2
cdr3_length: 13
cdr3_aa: CASSDTMNTEAFF
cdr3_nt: TGTGCCAGCAGTGACACGATGAACACTGAAGCTTTCTTT

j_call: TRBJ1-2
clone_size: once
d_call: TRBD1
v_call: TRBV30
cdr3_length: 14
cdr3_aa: CAWTTQGVNYGYTF
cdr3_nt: TGTGCCTGGACGACCCAGGGGGTTAACTATGGCTACACCTTC

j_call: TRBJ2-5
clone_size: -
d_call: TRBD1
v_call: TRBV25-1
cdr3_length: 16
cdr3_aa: CASSEWVTGVQETQYF
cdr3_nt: TGTGCCAGCAGTGAATGGGTAACAGGGGTCCAAGAGACCCAGTACTTC

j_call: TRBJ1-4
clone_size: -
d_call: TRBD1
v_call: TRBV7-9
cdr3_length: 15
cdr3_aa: CASSLPTGRNEKLFF
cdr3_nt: TGTGCCAGCAGCTTGCCGACAGGGCGTAATGAAAAACTGTTTTTT

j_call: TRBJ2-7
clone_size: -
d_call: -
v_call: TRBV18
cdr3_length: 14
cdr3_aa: CASSPPGLSYEQYF
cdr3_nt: TGTGCCAGCTCACCTCCGGGCCTCTCCTACGAGCAGTACTTC

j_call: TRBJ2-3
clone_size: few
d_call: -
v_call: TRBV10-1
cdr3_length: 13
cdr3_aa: CASSISTRLTQYF
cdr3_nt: TGCGCCAGCAGCATCTCAACGAGGCTAACGCAGTATTTT

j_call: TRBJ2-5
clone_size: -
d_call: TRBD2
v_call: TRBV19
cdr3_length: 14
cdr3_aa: CASSPRREGETQYF
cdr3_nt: TGTGCCAGTAGTCCCAGGCGGGAGGGGGAGACCCAGTACTTC

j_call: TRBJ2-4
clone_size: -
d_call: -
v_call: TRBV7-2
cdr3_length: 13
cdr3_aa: CASSYVGGNIQYF
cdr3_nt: TGTGCCAGCAGCTATGTGGGGGGTAACATTCAGTACTTC

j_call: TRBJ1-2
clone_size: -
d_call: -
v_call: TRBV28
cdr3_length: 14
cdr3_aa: CASRPNDRDYGYTF
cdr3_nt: TGTGCCAGCAGACCAAACGATAGGGACTATGGCTACACCTTC

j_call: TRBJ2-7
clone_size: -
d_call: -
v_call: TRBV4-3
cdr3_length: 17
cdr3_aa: CASSPRPGWDASYEQYF
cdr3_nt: TGCGCCAGCAGCCCCCGACCGGGGTGGGACGCCTCCTACGAGCAGTACTTC

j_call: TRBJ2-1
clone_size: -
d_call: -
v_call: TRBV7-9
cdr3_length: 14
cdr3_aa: CASSTLSSYNEQFF
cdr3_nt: TGTGCCAGCAGCACCCTTAGCTCCTACAATGAGCAGTTCTTC

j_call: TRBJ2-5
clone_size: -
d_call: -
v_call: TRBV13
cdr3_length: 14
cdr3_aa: CASSGVGLKETQYF
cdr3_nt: TGTGCCAGCAGCGGGGTGGGCCTGAAAGAGACCCAGTACTTC

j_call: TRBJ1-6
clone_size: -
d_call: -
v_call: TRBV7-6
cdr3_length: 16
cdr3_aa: CASVPGYTRYNSPLHF
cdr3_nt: TGTGCCAGCGTGCCCGGATATACCCGTTATAATTCACCCCTCCACTTT

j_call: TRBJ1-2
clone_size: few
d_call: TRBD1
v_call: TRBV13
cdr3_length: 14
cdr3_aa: CASSPRQGSRGYTF
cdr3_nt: TGTGCCAGCAGCCCTCGACAGGGATCCCGTGGCTACACCTTC

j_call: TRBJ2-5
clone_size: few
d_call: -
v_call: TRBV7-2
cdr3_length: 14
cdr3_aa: CASSQGHHQETQYF
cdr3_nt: TGTGCCAGCAGCCAGGGACACCACCAAGAGACCCAGTACTTC

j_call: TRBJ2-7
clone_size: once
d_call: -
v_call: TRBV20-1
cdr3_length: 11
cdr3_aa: CSAPDPYEQYF
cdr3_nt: TGCAGTGCCCCGGACCCCTACGAGCAGTACTTC

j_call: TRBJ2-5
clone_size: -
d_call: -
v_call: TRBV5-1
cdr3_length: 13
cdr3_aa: CASSLGRTETQYF
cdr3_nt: TGCGCCAGCAGCTTGGGTAGGACGGAGACCCAGTACTTC

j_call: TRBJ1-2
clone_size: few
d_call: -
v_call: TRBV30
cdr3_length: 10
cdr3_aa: CAWKNYGYTF
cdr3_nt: TGTGCCTGGAAAAACTATGGCTACACCTTC